The text below deals with one T cell receptor beta chain. The target antigen is unknown. The data stem from a study of glioma-infiltrating T cells. J lost 8 bases, V lost 4 bases, and 11 bases had no gene match. The length of the CDR3 is 16 residues. Germline V gene data show CDR1 as MGHRA and CDR2 as YSYEKL. Study findings and constraints: Non-neoplastic patients had below-expected tissue-blood divergence, while all gliomas exceeded expectation. CDR3 overlap between tissue and blood was very small.

Amplification of TCR alpha and beta CDR3 regions from RNA used iRepertoire nested multiplex PCR. One-step reverse transcription and amplification started from approximately 100-400 ng of tissue mRNA or PBMC total RNA. TCRdb reprocessed the multiplex PCR reads with MiXCR, giving one entry per CDR3 protein. The table includes around 130,000 distinct CDR3 sequences, more than 20% detected once. Sequences were obtained from glioma tissue, nonneoplastic brain tissue, or PBMCs (not recorded which). The genes are TRBV4-1 and TRBJ2-1; TRBD2 matches at 10 bases. The clonotype originates from a human donor with low-grade glioma or glioblastoma, undergoing nonglioma brain surgery, or in good health (not recorded which). This CDR3 is CASSPLSGGARDEQFF. The CDR3 coding sequence is TGCGCCAGCAGCCCCTTAAGCGGGGGGGCGAGGGATGAGCAGTTCTTC.